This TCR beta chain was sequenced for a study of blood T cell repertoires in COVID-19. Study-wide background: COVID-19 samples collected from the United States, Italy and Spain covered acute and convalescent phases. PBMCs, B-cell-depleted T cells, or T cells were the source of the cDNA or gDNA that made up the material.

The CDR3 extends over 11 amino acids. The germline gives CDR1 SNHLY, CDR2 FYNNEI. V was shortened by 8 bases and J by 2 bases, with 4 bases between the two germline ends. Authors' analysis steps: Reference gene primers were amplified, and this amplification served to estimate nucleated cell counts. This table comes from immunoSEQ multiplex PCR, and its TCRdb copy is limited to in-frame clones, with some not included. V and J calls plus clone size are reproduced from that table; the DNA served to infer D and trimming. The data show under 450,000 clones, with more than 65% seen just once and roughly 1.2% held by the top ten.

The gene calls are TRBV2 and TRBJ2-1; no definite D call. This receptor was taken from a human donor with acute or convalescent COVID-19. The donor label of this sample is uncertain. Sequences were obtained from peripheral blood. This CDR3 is CASEAYNEQFF. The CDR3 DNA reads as TGTGCCAGCGAGGCCTACAATGAGCAGTTCTTC.